The sample holds one count of the clone carrying this T cell receptor beta chain. Its antigen remains unknown. CDR3 size: 13 residues. The germline V gene encodes CDR1 MNHEY and CDR2 SVGAGI. Trimming pared 6 bases from V and 8 bases from J, leaving 11 bases between. The data were obtained in a study of cytomegalovirus exposure and HLA in healthy donors. It was healthy bone marrow donors who served as donors. Despite likely unrecorded immune exposures, the donors were nominally healthy at the time of sampling. Study results and limitations: One later analysis reportedly identified an Asian-associated ancestry cluster that showed fewer N-insertions than the approximately 710-donor mean. A later analysis revealed that TCR association rates differed between HLA loci, peaking at DRB1 and bottoming out at HLA-C.

PCR used 60 Vbeta primers and 13 Jbeta primers. TCRdb keeps only in-frame clones here, not all; method: immunoSEQ multiplex PCR. The table has 170,000 or so clones, 80% seen once. This clonotype was obtained from a boy between 10 and 17 years old in good health and CMV-seronegative. The rearrangement joins TRBV6-5 to TRBJ1-6, with D hard to call. Source material: PBMCs. The CDR3 bases are TGTGCCAGCAGCCTCACCCCAGATTCACCCCTCCACTTT. Amino acid sequence: CASSLTPDSPLHF.